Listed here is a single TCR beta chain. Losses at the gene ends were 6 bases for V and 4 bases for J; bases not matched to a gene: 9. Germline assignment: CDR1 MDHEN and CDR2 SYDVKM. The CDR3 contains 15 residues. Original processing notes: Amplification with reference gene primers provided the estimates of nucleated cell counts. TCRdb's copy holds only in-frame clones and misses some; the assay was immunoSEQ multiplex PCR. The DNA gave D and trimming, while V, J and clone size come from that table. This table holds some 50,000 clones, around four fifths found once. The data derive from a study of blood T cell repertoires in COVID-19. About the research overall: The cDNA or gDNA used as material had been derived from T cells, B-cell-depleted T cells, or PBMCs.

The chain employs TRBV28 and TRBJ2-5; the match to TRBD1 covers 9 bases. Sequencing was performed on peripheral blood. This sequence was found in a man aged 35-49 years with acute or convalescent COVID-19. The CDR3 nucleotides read TGTGCCAGCAGCGGCGGGGACAGGGACGTAGAGACCCAGTACTTC. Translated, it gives CASSGGDRDVETQYF.